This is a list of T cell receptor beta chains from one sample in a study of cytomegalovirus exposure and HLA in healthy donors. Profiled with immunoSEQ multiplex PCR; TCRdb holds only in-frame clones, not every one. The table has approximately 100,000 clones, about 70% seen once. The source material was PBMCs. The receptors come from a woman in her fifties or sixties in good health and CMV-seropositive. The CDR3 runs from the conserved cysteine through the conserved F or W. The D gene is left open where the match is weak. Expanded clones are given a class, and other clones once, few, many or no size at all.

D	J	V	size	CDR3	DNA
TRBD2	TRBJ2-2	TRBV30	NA	CAWRSNGGVNTGELFF	TGTGCCTGGAGATCAAACGGGGGGGTAAACACCGGGGAGCTGTTTTTT
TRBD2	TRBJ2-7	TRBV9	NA	CASSVGRTSDHEQYF	TGTGCCAGCAGCGTAGGTCGGACTAGCGACCACGAGCAGTACTTC
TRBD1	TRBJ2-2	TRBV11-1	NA	CASSYRGLNTGELFF	TGTGCCAGCAGCTACAGGGGGCTGAACACCGGGGAGCTGTTTTTT
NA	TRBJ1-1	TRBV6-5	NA	CASSRQGYTEAFF	TGTGCCAGCAGTCGTCAGGGGTACACTGAAGCTTTCTTT
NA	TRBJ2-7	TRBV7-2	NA	CASSVFSYEQYF	TGTGCCAGCAGCGTATTCAGCTACGAGCAGTACTTC
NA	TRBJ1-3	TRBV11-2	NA	CASSLSRSGNTIYF	TGTGCCAGCAGCTTAAGCCGCTCTGGAAACACCATATATTTT
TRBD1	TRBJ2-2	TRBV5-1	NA	CASSSFTGGTGELFF	TGCGCCAGCAGCTCTTTCACAGGGGGCACCGGGGAGCTGTTTTTT
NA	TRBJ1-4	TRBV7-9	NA	CSSSLWQGRATNEKLFF	TGTTCCAGCAGCCTCTGGCAGGGGAGGGCAACTAATGAAAAACTGTTTTTT
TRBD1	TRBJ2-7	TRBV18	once	CASSPSPGQGAYEQYF	TGTGCCAGCTCACCATCACCGGGACAGGGGGCTTACGAGCAGTACTTC
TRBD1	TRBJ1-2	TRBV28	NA	CASAGTENYGYTF	TGTGCCAGTGCCGGGACAGAAAACTATGGCTACACCTTC
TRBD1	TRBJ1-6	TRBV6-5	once	CASTRDSYNSPLHF	TGTGCCAGCACGAGGGACAGCTATAATTCACCCCTCCACTTT
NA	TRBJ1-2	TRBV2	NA	CASSAEGYYGYTF	TGTGCCAGCAGTGCGGAGGGTTACTATGGCTACACCTTC
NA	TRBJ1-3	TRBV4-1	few	CASSQDTGSGNTIYF	TGCGCCAGCAGCCAAGATACGGGCTCTGGAAACACCATATATTTT
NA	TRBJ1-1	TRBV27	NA	CASSSIGGRTEAFF	TGTGCCAGCAGCTCTATAGGGGGAAGGACTGAAGCTTTCTTT
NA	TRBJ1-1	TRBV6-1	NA	CASIWGNTEAFF	TGTGCCAGCATATGGGGCAACACTGAAGCTTTCTTT
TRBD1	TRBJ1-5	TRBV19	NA	CASSTTQGPGPQHF	TGTGCCAGTAGTACCACACAGGGGCCAGGGCCCCAGCATTTT
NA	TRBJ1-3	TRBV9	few	CASSVNGASGNTIYF	TGTGCCAGCAGCGTAAATGGGGCCTCTGGAAACACCATATATTTT
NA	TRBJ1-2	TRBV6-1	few	CASSDNSYGYTF	TGTGCCAGCAGTGACAACAGCTATGGCTACACCTTC
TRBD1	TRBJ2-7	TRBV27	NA	CASKYRGGFSYEQYF	TGTGCCAGCAAATACAGGGGCGGATTCTCCTACGAGCAGTACTTC
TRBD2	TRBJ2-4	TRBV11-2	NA	CASSSLGTRGGIQYF	TGTGCCAGCAGCTCCCTCGGGACTAGGGGGGGCATTCAGTACTTC
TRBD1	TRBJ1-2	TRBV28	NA	CASRGQGSNYGYTF	TGTGCCAGCAGGGGACAGGGTTCTAACTATGGCTACACCTTC
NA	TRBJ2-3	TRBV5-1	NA	CASSATGFSTDTQYF	TGCGCCAGCAGCGCCACAGGATTTTCCACAGATACGCAGTATTTT
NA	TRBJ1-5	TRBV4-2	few	CASSQGRDQPQHF	TGTGCCAGCAGCCAAGGCAGGGATCAGCCCCAGCATTTT
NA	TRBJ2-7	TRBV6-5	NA	CASSYSTARTYEQYF	TGTGCCAGCAGTTACTCCACAGCCCGAACCTACGAGCAGTACTTC
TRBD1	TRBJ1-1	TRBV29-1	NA	CSVGQGANTEAFF	TGCAGCGTTGGACAGGGGGCGAACACTGAAGCTTTCTTT
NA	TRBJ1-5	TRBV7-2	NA	CASSLDGASNQPQHF	TGTGCCAGCAGCCTCGACGGAGCGAGCAATCAGCCCCAGCATTTT
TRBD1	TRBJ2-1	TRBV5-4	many	CASSHPGQGTDNEQFF	TGTGCCAGCAGCCATCCGGGACAGGGCACAGACAATGAGCAGTTCTTC
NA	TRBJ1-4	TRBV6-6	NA	CASSTRHGEKLFF	TGTGCCAGCAGTACGCGACATGGCGAAAAACTGTTTTTT
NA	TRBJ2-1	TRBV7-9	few	CASSLSQGTYNEQFF	TGTGCCAGCAGCTTATCCCAGGGGACCTACAATGAGCAGTTCTTC
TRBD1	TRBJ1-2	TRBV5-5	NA	CASSSRDRGRGSNYGYTF	TGTGCCAGCAGCTCCCGGGACAGGGGCCGAGGATCTAACTATGGCTACACCTTC
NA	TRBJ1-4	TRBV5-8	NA	CASTPLRPKLFF	TGTGCCAGCACCCCGCTGAGGCCAAAACTGTTTTTT
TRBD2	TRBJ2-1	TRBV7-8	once	CASTPTSGGSFYNEQFF	TGTGCCAGCACACCGACTAGCGGGGGTTCCTTCTACAATGAGCAGTTCTTC
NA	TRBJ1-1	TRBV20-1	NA	CSLPAGTEAFF	TGCAGTCTTCCAGCGGGGACTGAAGCTTTCTTT